One and the same sample provided the 10 T cell receptor beta chains below, sequenced in a study of blood T cell repertoires in COVID-19. Generated by immunoSEQ multiplex PCR, the TCRdb table keeps only in-frame clones and is missing some. The data hold about 90,000 clones, with about 88% observed a single time. Sequencing input: peripheral blood. These receptors all come from a man of 80 years or more with active or convalescent COVID-19.

This chain connects TRBV28 to TRBJ1-3; TRBD1 agrees at 11 bases. The germline CDR1 and CDR2 sequences are MDHEN and SYDVKM. The CDR3 sequence is 16 residues long. Trimming took 3 bases from V and 2 from J; bases not matched to a gene: 3. CDR3 in DNA: TGTGCCAGCAGTTTGGGGGGACAGGGGGCTGGAAACACCATATATTTT. Its protein is CASSLGGQGAGNTIYF.

This clone was recorded a few times. The V gene is TRBV4-2, the J gene TRBJ2-3; D possibly corresponds to TRBD2 (5 bases). In germline, CDR1 is LGHNA, CDR2 YNFKEQ. The V gene lost 1 base and the J gene lost 0 bases, with 8 bases spanning the gap. This CDR3 comprises 15 residues. The CDR3 protein is CASSQGQRSTDTQYF. The CDR3 DNA follows: TGTGCCAGCAGCCAAGGTCAGCGGAGCACAGATACGCAGTATTTT.

The chain employs TRBV9 and TRBJ2-1, with 7 bases lining up with TRBD2. CDR1 and CDR2 (germline): SGDLS, YYNGEE. There are 15 residues in the CDR3. With V trimmed by 0 bases and J by 2 bases, 2 bases remained unmatched. CDR3 nucleotide sequence: TGTGCCAGCAGCGTAGGCGGGAGCACCTACAATGAGCAGTTCTTC. Its protein product is CASSVGGSTYNEQFF.

The rearrangement joins TRBV5-1 to TRBJ2-3; 13 bases line up with TRBD2. After removal of 1 base from V and 3 bases from J, the junction contained 5 bases not matched to a gene. Looked up from germline, CDR1 is SGHRS and CDR2 is YFSETQ. The CDR3 totals 17 residues. CDR3 coding DNA: TGCGCCAGCAGCTTGACCGGGACTAGCGGGATAACAGATACGCAGTATTTT. Translating gives CASSLTGTSGITDTQYF.

The chain links TRBV10-3 to TRBJ1-2, with D unresolved. The CDR3 has 13 residues. CDR1 and CDR2 from the germline V gene are ENHRY and SYGVKD. The V gene lost 3 bases and the J gene lost 10 bases, with 15 bases spanning the gap. The CDR3: CAISEAIVKYYTF. CDR3 coding DNA: TGTGCCATCAGTGAAGCAATCGTCAAGTACTACACCTTC.

The rearrangement links TRBV10-3 to TRBJ2-1; 10 bases align to TRBD2. The junction had 4 bases not matched to a gene; V was cut back by 6 bases and J by 8 bases. This CDR3 has 13 amino acids. Germline values: CDR1 ENHRY, CDR2 SYGVKD. CDR3: CAIRTSGSDEQFF. CDR3 DNA: TGTGCCATCAGGACTAGCGGGTCAGATGAGCAGTTCTTC.

V usage is TRBV28 and J usage is TRBJ1-6; D uncertain. Per the germline V gene, CDR1 is MDHEN and CDR2 is SYDVKM. CDR3 size: 11 residues. V was pared by 5 bases and J by 12 bases, with 8 bases between. The CDR3 spells CASSAVGPLHF. The CDR3 DNA is TGTGCCAGCAGTGCGGTGGGACCCCTCCACTTT.

This rearrangement joins TRBV5-6 to TRBJ2-7, with 12 bases aligning to TRBD1. V lost 4 bases, J lost 0 bases, and 5 bases stayed unmatched. Germline V gene data show CDR1 as SGHDT and CDR2 as YYEEEE. CDR3 length: 16 residues. CDR3 nucleotide sequence: TGTGCCAGCAGCGCGGGACAGGGGGCTTTCTCCTACGAGCAGTACTTC. Translating gives CASSAGQGAFSYEQYF.

This chain connects TRBV2 to TRBJ2-1; D possibly corresponds to TRBD1 (5 bases). This CDR3 is built from 15 residues. Looked up from germline, CDR1 is SNHLY and CDR2 is FYNNEI. V was clipped by 5 bases and J by 6 bases, with 17 bases between them. The CDR3 nucleotides read TGTGCCAGCAGTCTCCAGGGTACTACGGGCAATGAGCAGTTCTTC. Its protein is CASSLQGTTGNEQFF.

This clone has just one count. This chain connects TRBV14 to TRBJ2-6; D is unresolved. The V end lost 1 base, the J end lost 5 bases, and 9 bases lay between the germline ends. Germline values: CDR1 SGHDN, CDR2 FVKESK. The CDR3 extends over 15 amino acids. The CDR3 DNA reads TGTGCCAGCAGCCAAGCCAGCGCCTGGGCCAACGTCCTGACTTTC. Translating it yields CASSQASAWANVLTF. Full variable domain (remainder filled in from reference TRBV14 and TRBJ2-6): EAGVTQFPSHSVIEKGQTVTLRCDPISGHDNLYWYRRVMGKEIKFLLHFVKESKQDESGMPNNRFLAERTGGTYSTLKVQPAELEDSGVYFCASSQASAWANVLTFGAGSRLTVL.